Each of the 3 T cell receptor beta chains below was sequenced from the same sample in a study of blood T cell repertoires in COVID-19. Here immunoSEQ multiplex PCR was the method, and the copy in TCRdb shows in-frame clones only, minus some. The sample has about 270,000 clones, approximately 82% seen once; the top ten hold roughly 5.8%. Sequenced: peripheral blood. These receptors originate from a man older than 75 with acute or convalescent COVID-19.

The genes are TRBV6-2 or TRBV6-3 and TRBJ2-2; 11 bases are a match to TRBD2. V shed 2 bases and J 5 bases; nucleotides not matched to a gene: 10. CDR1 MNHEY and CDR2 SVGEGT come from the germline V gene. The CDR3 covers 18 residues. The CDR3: CASSYVASGRLLTGELFF. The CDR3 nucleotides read TGTGCCAGCAGTTACGTTGCTAGCGGGAGGTTGTTAACCGGGGAGCTGTTTTTT.

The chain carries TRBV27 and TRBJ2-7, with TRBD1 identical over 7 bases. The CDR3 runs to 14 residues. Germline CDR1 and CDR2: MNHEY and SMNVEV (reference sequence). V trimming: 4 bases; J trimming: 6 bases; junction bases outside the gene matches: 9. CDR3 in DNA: TGTGCCAGCAGTTGGGGCAGGGGGTCCGGCGAGCAGTACTTC. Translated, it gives CASSWGRGSGEQYF.

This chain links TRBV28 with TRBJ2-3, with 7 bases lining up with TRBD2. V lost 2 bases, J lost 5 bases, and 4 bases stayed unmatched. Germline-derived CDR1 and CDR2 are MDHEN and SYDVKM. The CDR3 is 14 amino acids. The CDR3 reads CASSLAGVGDTQYF. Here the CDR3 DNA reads TGTGCCAGCAGTTTAGCGGGAGTGGGAGATACGCAGTATTTT.